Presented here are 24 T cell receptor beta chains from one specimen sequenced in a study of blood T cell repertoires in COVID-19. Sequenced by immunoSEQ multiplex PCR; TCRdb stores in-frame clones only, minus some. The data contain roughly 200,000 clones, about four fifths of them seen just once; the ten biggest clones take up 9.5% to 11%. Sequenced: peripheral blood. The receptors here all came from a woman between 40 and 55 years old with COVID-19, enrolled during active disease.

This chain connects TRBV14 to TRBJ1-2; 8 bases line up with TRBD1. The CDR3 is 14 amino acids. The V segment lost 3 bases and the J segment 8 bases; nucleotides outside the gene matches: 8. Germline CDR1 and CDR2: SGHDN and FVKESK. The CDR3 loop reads CASSHYQGAGGYTF. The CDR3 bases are TGTGCCAGCAGCCACTATCAGGGGGCAGGAGGCTACACCTTC.

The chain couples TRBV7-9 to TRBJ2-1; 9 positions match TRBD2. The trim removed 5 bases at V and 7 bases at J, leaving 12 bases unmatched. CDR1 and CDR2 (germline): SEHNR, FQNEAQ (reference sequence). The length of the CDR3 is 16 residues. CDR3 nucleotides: TGTGCCAGCAGCCCCCGTGTTAGCGGGAGAGGTAATGAGCAGTTCTTC. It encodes CASSPRVSGRGNEQFF.

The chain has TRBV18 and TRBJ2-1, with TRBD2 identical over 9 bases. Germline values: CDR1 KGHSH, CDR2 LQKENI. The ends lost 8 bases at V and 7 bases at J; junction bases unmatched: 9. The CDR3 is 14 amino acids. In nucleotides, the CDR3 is TGTGCCAGCCCGGGACTAGCCGTGGAAAATGAGCAGTTCTTC. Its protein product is CASPGLAVENEQFF.

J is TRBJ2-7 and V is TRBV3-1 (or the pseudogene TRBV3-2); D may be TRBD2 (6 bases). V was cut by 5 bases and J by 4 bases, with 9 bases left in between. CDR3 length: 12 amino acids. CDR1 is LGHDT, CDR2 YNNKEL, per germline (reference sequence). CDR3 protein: CASSGRGYEQYF. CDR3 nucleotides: TGTGCCAGCAGCGGGCGGGGATACGAGCAGTACTTC.

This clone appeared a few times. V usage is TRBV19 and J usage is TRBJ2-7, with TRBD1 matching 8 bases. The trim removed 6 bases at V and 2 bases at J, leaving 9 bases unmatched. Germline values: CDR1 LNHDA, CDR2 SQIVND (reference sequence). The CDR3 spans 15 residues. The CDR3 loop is CASSPGTGSAYEQYF. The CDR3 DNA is TGTGCCAGTAGCCCCGGGACAGGCTCGGCCTACGAGCAGTACTTC.

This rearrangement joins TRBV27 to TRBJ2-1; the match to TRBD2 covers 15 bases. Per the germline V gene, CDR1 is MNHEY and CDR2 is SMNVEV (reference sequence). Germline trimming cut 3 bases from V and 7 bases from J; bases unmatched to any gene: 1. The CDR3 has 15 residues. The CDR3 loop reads CASSFGTSGRNEQFF. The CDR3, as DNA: TGTGCCAGCAGTTTTGGGACTAGCGGGAGGAATGAGCAGTTCTTC.

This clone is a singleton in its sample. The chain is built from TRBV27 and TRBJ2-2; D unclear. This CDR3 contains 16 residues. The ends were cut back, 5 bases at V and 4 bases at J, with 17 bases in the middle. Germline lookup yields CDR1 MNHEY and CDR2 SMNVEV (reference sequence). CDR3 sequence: CASSRRQVGGTGELFF. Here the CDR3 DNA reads TGTGCCAGCAGTCGCAGACAAGTAGGTGGCACCGGGGAGCTGTTTTTT.

The CDR3 here is CASSTGQGLDEQYV. In DNA, the CDR3 is TGTGCCAGCAGTACCGGACAGGGTCTCGACGAGCAGTACGTC. The J gene is TRBJ2-7, the V gene TRBV28, with 8 bases fitting TRBD1. The CDR3 totals 14 residues. V shed 5 bases and J 5 bases; nucleotides not matched to a gene: 8. CDR1 is MDHEN and CDR2 is SYDVKM in the germline V gene.

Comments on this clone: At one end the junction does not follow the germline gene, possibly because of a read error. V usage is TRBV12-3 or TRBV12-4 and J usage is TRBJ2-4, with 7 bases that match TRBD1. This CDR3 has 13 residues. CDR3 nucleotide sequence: TGTGCCAGCAGTTTTGCGCCGGGACAGAGAAAAAGTTTC. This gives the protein CASSFAPGQRKSF.

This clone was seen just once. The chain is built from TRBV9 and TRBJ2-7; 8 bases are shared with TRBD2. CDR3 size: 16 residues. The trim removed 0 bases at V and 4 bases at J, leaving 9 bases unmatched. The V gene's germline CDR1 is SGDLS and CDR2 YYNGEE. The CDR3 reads CASSVGGSGIRYEQYF. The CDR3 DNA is TGTGCCAGCAGCGTAGGGGGTAGCGGGATCCGGTACGAGCAGTACTTC. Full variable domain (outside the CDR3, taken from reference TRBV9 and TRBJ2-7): DSGVTQTPKHLITATGQRVTLRCSPRSGDLSVYWYQQSLDQGLQFLIQYYNGEERAKGNILERFSAQQFPDLHSELNLSSLELGDSALYFCASSVGGSGIRYEQYFGPGTRLTVT.

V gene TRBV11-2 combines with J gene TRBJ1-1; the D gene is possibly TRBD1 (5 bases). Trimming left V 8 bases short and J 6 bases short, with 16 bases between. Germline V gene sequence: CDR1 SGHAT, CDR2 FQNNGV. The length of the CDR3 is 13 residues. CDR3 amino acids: CASLTGGIAEAFF. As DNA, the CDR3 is TGTGCCAGCCTGACCGGGGGAATCGCTGAAGCTTTCTTT.

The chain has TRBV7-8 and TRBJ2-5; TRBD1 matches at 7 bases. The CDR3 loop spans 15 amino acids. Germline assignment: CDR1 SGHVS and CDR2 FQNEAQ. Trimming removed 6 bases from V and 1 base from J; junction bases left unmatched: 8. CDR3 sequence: CASSLPDRVQETQYF. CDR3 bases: TGTGCCAGCAGTTTACCCGACAGGGTCCAAGAGACCCAGTACTTC.

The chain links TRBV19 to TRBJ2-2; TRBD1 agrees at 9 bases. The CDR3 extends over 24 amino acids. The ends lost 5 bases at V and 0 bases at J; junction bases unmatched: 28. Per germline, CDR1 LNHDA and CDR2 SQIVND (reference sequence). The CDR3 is CASSYSLTSRVPGQGIPNTGELFF. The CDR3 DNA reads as TGTGCCAGTAGTTATTCCCTGACGAGTCGGGTCCCGGGACAGGGAATCCCGAACACCGGGGAGCTGTTTTTT.

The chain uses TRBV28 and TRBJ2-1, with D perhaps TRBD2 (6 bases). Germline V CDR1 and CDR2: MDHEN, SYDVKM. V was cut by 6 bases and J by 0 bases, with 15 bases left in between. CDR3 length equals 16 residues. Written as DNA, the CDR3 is TGTGCCAGCAGCCCAGGACTACCCTTCTCCTACAATGAGCAGTTCTTC. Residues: CASSPGLPFSYNEQFF.

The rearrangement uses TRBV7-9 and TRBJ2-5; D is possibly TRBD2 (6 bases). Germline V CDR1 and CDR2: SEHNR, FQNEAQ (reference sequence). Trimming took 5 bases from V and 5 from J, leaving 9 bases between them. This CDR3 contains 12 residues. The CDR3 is CASSPGAETQYF. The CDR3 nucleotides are TGTGCCAGCAGCCCGGGAGCTGAGACCCAGTACTTC.

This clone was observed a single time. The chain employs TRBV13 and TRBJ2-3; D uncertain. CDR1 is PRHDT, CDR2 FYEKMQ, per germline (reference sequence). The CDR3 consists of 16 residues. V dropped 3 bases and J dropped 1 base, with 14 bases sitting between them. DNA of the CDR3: TGTGCCAGCAGCTTTTCTAGAACGTCGGGCACAGATACGCAGTATTTT. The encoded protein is CASSFSRTSGTDTQYF.

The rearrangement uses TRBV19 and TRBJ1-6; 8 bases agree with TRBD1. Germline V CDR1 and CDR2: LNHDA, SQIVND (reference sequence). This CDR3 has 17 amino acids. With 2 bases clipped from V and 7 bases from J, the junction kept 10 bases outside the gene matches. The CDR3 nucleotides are TGTGCCAGTAGTATAATGGTTGGAGACAGGGGAAATTCACCCCTCCACTTT. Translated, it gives CASSIMVGDRGNSPLHF.

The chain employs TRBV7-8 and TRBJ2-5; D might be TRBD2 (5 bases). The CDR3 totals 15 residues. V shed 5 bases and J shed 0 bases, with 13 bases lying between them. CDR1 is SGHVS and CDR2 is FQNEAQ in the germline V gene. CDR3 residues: CASSRSRGYQETQYF. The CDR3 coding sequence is TGTGCCAGCAGCCGCAGTCGAGGGTACCAAGAGACCCAGTACTTC.

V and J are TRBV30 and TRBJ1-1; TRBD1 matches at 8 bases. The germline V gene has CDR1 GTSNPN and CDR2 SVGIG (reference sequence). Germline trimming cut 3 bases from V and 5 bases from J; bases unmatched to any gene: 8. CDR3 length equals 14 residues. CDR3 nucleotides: TGTGCCTGGAGCCCGACAGGGGTTTTAACTGAAGCTTTCTTT. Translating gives CAWSPTGVLTEAFF.

CDR3 protein: CASSTRGGFYGYTF. CDR3 nucleotides: TGTGCCAGCAGTACAAGGGGAGGGTTCTATGGCTACACCTTC. The chain couples TRBV27 to TRBJ1-2, with D possibly TRBD1 on 5 matching bases. The CDR3 has 14 residues. V dropped 5 bases and J dropped 4 bases, with 14 bases sitting between them. Germline values: CDR1 MNHEY, CDR2 SMNVEV (reference sequence).

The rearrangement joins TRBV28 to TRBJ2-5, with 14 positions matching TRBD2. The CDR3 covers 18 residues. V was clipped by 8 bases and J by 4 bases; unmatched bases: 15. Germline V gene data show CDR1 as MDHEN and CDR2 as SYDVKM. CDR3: CASPSLTSGRGRGETQYF. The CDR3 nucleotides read TGTGCCAGCCCATCCTTGACTAGCGGGAGGGGGCGCGGAGAGACCCAGTACTTC.

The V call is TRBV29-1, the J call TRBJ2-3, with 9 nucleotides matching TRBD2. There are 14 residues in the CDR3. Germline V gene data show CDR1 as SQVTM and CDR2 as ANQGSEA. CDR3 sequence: CTTNAGGPGDTQYF. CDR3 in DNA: TGCACCACCAACGCGGGGGGGCCAGGAGATACGCAGTATTTT.

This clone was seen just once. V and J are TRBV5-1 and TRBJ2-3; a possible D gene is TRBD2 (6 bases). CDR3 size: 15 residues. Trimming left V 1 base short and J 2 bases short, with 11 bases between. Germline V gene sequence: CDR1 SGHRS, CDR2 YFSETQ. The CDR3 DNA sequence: TGCGCCAGCAGCTTGTGGGACTTTTCCACAGATACGCAGTATTTT. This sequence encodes CASSLWDFSTDTQYF.

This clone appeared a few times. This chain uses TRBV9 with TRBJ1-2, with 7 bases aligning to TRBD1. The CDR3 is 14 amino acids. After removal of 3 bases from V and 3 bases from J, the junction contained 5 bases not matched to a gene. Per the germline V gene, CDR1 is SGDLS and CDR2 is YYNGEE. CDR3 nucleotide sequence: TGTGCCAGCAGCGCCCTAGGGACAGACTATGGCTACACCTTC. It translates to CASSALGTDYGYTF. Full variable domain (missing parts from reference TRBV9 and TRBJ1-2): DSGVTQTPKHLITATGQRVTLRCSPRSGDLSVYWYQQSLDQGLQFLIQYYNGEERAKGNILERFSAQQFPDLHSELNLSSLELGDSALYFCASSALGTDYGYTFGSGTRLTVV.